The 27 T cell receptor beta chains presented below share a single source sample, sequenced in a study of OX40 agonist ivuxolimab in advanced cancers. The assay was immunoSEQ multiplex PCR, and TCRdb's table has in-frame clones only and misses some. Of 74,000 or so clones in the sample, over 85% were seen once. The source was CD4+ or CD8+ T cells sorted from blood, collected in a trial of the OX40 agonist ivuxolimab. The receptor set was obtained from an adult with an advanced solid tumor such as melanoma, head and neck, liver or kidney cancer.

This chain joins TRBV14 and TRBJ2-5; TRBD2 matches at 11 bases. The CDR3 has 16 amino acids. Trimming took 4 bases from V and 3 from J; bases not matched to a gene: 7. CDR1 is SGHDN, CDR2 FVKESK, per germline. The CDR3 bases are TGTGCCAGCAGCCCCCAACTAGCGGGAGCCAAAGAGACCCAGTACTTC. Amino acids: CASSPQLAGAKETQYF.

The chain couples TRBV19 to TRBJ1-5; D remains unclear. There are 15 residues in the CDR3. V lost 7 bases, J lost 1 base, and 14 bases lay in between. Germline CDR1 is LNHDA and CDR2 is SQIVND (reference sequence). Here the CDR3 reads CASTRSPGSNQPQHF. The CDR3, as DNA: TGTGCCAGTACCCGATCCCCGGGAAGCAATCAGCCCCAGCATTTT.

This CDR3 is CASSLVGVQETQYF. Written as DNA, the CDR3 is TGCGCCAGCAGCTTGGTAGGGGTCCAAGAGACCCAGTACTTC. The chain carries TRBV5-1 and TRBJ2-5; D is possibly TRBD1 (5 bases). Trimming left V 0 bases short and J 1 base short, with 7 bases between. Germline V gene sequence: CDR1 SGHRS, CDR2 YFSETQ. The CDR3 totals 14 residues.

This chain connects TRBV19 to TRBJ1-4; 7 bases are shared with TRBD1. CDR1 and CDR2 from the germline V gene are LNHDA and SQIVND (reference sequence). The CDR3 totals 15 residues. V lost 5 bases, J lost 3 bases, and 6 bases stayed unmatched. CDR3 amino acids: CASSPPGQPNEKLFF. The CDR3 coding sequence is TGTGCCAGTAGTCCACCGGGACAGCCTAATGAAAAACTGTTTTTT.

The V call is TRBV28, the J call TRBJ2-2; 9 nucleotides align to TRBD1. The CDR3 extends over 17 amino acids. Germline assignment: CDR1 MDHEN and CDR2 SYDVKM. The V gene end was trimmed by 6 bases and the J gene end by 7 bases; junction bases not matched to a gene: 15. The CDR3 protein is CASSSPSGTGLSGELFF. CDR3 bases: TGTGCCAGCAGCAGCCCTTCCGGGACAGGGTTGAGCGGGGAGCTGTTTTTT.

The rearrangement joins TRBV27 to TRBJ2-7; maybe TRBD1 (6 bases). CDR3 size: 13 residues. Deletions cut 3 bases from V and 3 bases from J, with 9 bases between. Germline V gives CDR1 MNHEY, CDR2 SMNVEV (reference sequence). The CDR3 loop reads CASSLDSLYEQYF. The CDR3 region has the DNA TGTGCCAGCAGTTTGGACAGCCTCTACGAGCAGTACTTC.

The gene calls are TRBV29-1 and TRBJ2-5, with 10 bases matching TRBD1. The germline V gene has CDR1 SQVTM and CDR2 ANQGSEA. Germline trimming cut 6 bases from V and 1 base from J; bases unmatched to any gene: 8. This CDR3 comprises 15 residues. The CDR3 loop reads CSVMRTGGVQETQYF. CDR3 sequence (DNA): TGCAGCGTCATGAGGACAGGGGGGGTCCAAGAGACCCAGTACTTC.

The J gene is TRBJ2-7, the V gene TRBV7-2; possibly TRBD2 for D (6 bases). The V gene lost 2 bases and the J gene lost 1 base, with 9 bases spanning the gap. CDR1 and CDR2 from the germline V gene are SGHTA and FQGNSA. The CDR3 runs to 14 residues. CDR3: CASSLRRDSYEQYF. The CDR3 nucleotides are TGTGCCAGCAGCTTAAGGCGGGATTCCTACGAGCAGTACTTC.

The V and J genes are TRBV28 and TRBJ2-1; 14 bases fit TRBD2. V lost 9 bases and J lost 9; bases outside the gene matches: 7. CDR3 length equals 14 residues. Germline V CDR1 and CDR2: MDHEN, SYDVKM. The CDR3 DNA follows: TGTGCCAGACCGGGACTAGCGGGAGTAACTGAGCAGTTCTTC. Amino acids: CARPGLAGVTEQFF.

V is TRBV18 and J is TRBJ2-7, with D possibly being TRBD1 (6 bases). CDR1 and CDR2 from the germline V gene are KGHSH and LQKENI. CDR3 length: 14 residues. Trimming stripped 4 bases from V and 3 bases from J, with 13 bases between. CDR3 protein: CASSLGRGDYEQYF. CDR3 DNA sequence: TGTGCCAGCTCACTTGGCAGGGGAGACTACGAGCAGTACTTC. The full variable domain, completed using reference TRBV18 and TRBJ2-7, is NAGVMQNPRHLVRRRGQEARLRCSPMKGHSHVYWYRQLPEEGLKFMVYLQKENIIDESGMPKERFSAEFPKEGPSILRIQQVVRGDSAAYFCASSLGRGDYEQYFGPGTRLTVT.

The chain has TRBV7-2 and TRBJ2-7; D is uncertain. Germline V lookup: CDR1 SGHTA, CDR2 FQGNSA. The CDR3 is made up of 11 amino acids. The germline V and J ends were trimmed by 5 bases and 3 bases, with 5 bases remaining between them. CDR3 residues: CASSDRYEQYF. The CDR3 bases are TGTGCCAGCAGCGATCGCTACGAGCAGTACTTC.

The chain uses TRBV19 and TRBJ1-4, with 8 bases fitting TRBD1. V lost 5 bases, J lost 4 bases, and 3 bases stayed unmatched. The CDR3 length is 14 residues. Germline V gives CDR1 LNHDA, CDR2 SQIVND (reference sequence). The CDR3 is CASSLGQGNEKLFF. DNA for the CDR3: TGTGCCAGTAGTCTCGGACAGGGTAATGAAAAACTGTTTTTT.

The chain joins TRBV18 to TRBJ1-5, with 7 bases fitting TRBD1. The junction had 14 bases not matched to a gene; V was cut back by 3 bases and J by 0 bases. CDR3 length: 19 amino acids. Germline CDR1 KGHSH, CDR2 LQKENI. CDR3 loop: CASSPGSGRGSDSNQPQHF. As DNA, the CDR3 is TGTGCCAGCTCACCTGGGTCAGGCAGGGGGTCTGATAGCAATCAGCCCCAGCATTTT.

The rearrangement uses TRBV30 and TRBJ1-6; 9 nucleotides agree with TRBD1. The V gene end was trimmed by 3 bases and the J gene end by 8 bases; junction bases not matched to a gene: 2. Germline CDR1 and CDR2: GTSNPN and SVGIG (reference sequence). The CDR3 length is 13 residues. This chain's CDR3 is CAWRRTGDSPLHF. CDR3 DNA sequence: TGTGCCTGGAGGAGGACAGGGGATTCACCCCTCCACTTT.

The rearrangement links TRBV27 to TRBJ2-1, with 15 bases matching TRBD2. The CDR3 is 17 amino acids. Trimming at V came to 5 bases and at J to 7 bases, leaving 9 bases not matched to a gene. In germline, CDR1 is MNHEY, CDR2 SMNVEV (reference sequence). CDR3 loop: CASSKRTSGGATNEQFF. The CDR3 nucleotides read TGTGCCAGCAGTAAACGGACTAGCGGGGGGGCGACGAATGAGCAGTTCTTC.

This chain connects TRBV6-6 to TRBJ2-6; D is unresolved. Germline lookup yields CDR1 MNHNY and CDR2 SVGAGI (reference sequence). The V end lost 8 bases, the J end lost 0 bases, and 11 bases lay between the germline ends. This CDR3 spans 15 amino acids. The DNA for the CDR3 is TGTGCCAGCGCAAAAGGATTCTCTGGGGCCAACGTCCTGACTTTC. As protein: CASAKGFSGANVLTF.

For the CDR3, the DNA is TGCGCCAGCAGCCAAGATCGGTCGAACACTGAAGCTTTCTTT. It specifies CASSQDRSNTEAFF. The chain is built from TRBV4-3 and TRBJ1-1; the D is unclear. CDR1 is LGHNA and CDR2 is YSLEER in the germline V gene. There are 14 residues in the CDR3. With 0 bases removed from V and 1 base from J, the gap between germline ends came to 6 bases.

The chain joins TRBV27 to TRBJ2-1; 12 nucleotides match TRBD2. The CDR3 loop spans 16 amino acids. Per the germline V gene, CDR1 is MNHEY and CDR2 is SMNVEV (reference sequence). J lost 8 bases, V lost 4 bases, and 9 bases had no gene match. The CDR3 nucleotides read TGTGCCAGCAGTTCCCAGACTAGCGGGAGAATTGATGAGCAGTTCTTC. Translated: CASSSQTSGRIDEQFF.

The chain recombines TRBV30 with TRBJ2-7, with D possibly matching TRBD2 (6 bases). The CDR3 is made up of 16 amino acids. The V end was cut by 3 bases, the J end by 1 base, with 19 bases between. Germline V CDR1 and CDR2: GTSNPN, SVGIG (reference sequence). The CDR3 loop is CAWRRGTLVDSYEQYF. The CDR3, as DNA: TGTGCCTGGAGGCGCGGGACTCTCGTGGATTCCTACGAGCAGTACTTC.

The chain combines TRBV5-4 with TRBJ1-2; D remains unclear. The length of the CDR3 is 15 residues. The V gene lost 0 bases and the J gene lost 1 base, with 10 bases spanning the gap. Germline CDR1 is SGHNT and CDR2 is YYREEE (reference sequence). The CDR3 coding sequence is TGTGCCAGCAGCTTGGCCCGGTTAGTTAACTATGGCTACACCTTC. Translated: CASSLARLVNYGYTF.

The J gene is TRBJ2-1, the V gene TRBV7-8, with D hard to call. The germline CDR1 and CDR2 sequences are SGHVS and FQNEAQ. Trimming cost V 5 bases and J 5 bases, with 19 bases left between them. The CDR3 covers 16 residues. The CDR3 loop is CASSPLPRLGNNEQFF. The CDR3 DNA follows: TGTGCCAGCAGCCCGCTCCCGCGGCTAGGAAACAATGAGCAGTTCTTC. Based on the CDR3 plus reference TRBV7-8 and TRBJ2-1, the full variable domain is GAGVSQSPRYKVAKRGQDVALRCDPISGHVSLFWYQQALGQGPEFLTYFQNEAQLDKSGLPSDRFFAERPEGSVSTLKIQRTQQEDSAVYLCASSPLPRLGNNEQFFGPGTRLTVL.

This chain uses TRBV6-1 with TRBJ2-3; D is possibly TRBD1 or TRBD2 (5 bases each). Germline V CDR1 and CDR2: MNHNS, SASEGT. Trimming took 7 bases from V and 2 from J, leaving 10 bases between them. The CDR3 is 13 amino acids. The DNA for the CDR3 is TGTGCCAGCACCGGGGCTCACACAGATACGCAGTATTTT. Residues: CASTGAHTDTQYF.

The chain recombines TRBV6-1 with TRBJ1-5; 7 positions agree with TRBD1. The CDR3 has 15 residues. V was clipped by 6 bases and J by 2 bases; unmatched bases: 7. Germline V CDR1 and CDR2: MNHNS, SASEGT. As DNA, the CDR3 is TGTGCCAGCAGGAGATCTACAGGGGGCAATCAGCCCCAGCATTTT. This sequence encodes CASRRSTGGNQPQHF.

This chain joins TRBV5-6 and TRBJ2-5; perhaps TRBD1 as D (6 bases). Looked up from germline, CDR1 is SGHDT and CDR2 is YYEEEE. V was cut by 4 bases and J by 4 bases, with 17 bases left in between. The CDR3 contains 15 residues. CDR3 sequence: CASSGNRAGGETQYF. CDR3 bases: TGTGCCAGCAGCGGGAACAGGGCTGGGGGAGAGACCCAGTACTTC.

This chain links TRBV5-1 with TRBJ2-5, with D maybe TRBD1 (6 bases). The CDR3 sequence is 14 residues long. V was shortened by 4 bases and J by 1 base, with 11 bases between the two germline ends. Per germline, CDR1 SGHRS and CDR2 YFSETQ. CDR3 sequence: CASSPGQIQETQYF. DNA for the CDR3: TGCGCCAGCAGCCCGGGACAAATCCAAGAGACCCAGTACTTC.

The chain is built from TRBV4-2 and TRBJ2-5; tentatively, D is TRBD1 or TRBD2 (5 bases each). The CDR3 has 15 amino acids. Trimming cost V 3 bases and J 3 bases, with 14 bases left between them. Germline CDR1 and CDR2: LGHNA and YNFKEQ. This chain's CDR3 is CASSHGALVKETQYF. CDR3 in DNA: TGTGCCAGCAGCCACGGGGCACTGGTAAAAGAGACCCAGTACTTC.

The V call is TRBV7-9, the J call TRBJ1-5; D may be TRBD1 (5 bases). The CDR3 length is 19 residues. Germline V gene data show CDR1 as SEHNR and CDR2 as FQNEAQ (reference sequence). The ends were cut back, 0 bases at V and 9 bases at J, with 27 bases in the middle. The CDR3 nucleotides are TGTGCCAGCAGCTTAGCGTGGGGACCCGGGCCAACCCTTGATCGGCCCCAGCATTTT. Amino acid sequence: CASSLAWGPGPTLDRPQHF.